A selection of T cell receptor beta chains follows, all from one sample in a study of OX40 agonist ivuxolimab in advanced cancers. Assay used: immunoSEQ multiplex PCR; TCRdb lists only in-frame clones, some missing. The data hold over 100,000 clones, with approximately 92% observed a single time. The specimen comprised CD4+ or CD8+ T cells sorted from blood, sampled in a trial of the OX40 agonist ivuxolimab. Receptors were obtained from an adult with an advanced solid tumor such as melanoma, head and neck, liver or kidney cancer. Both conserved end residues are part of each CDR3. D genes are given only for firm matches. Clone size is given for some rows only: seen once, a few or many times, or a class if the clone is expanded.

j_call clone_size v_call d_call cdr3_nt cdr3_aa
TRBJ2-5 - TRBV2 TRBD1 TGTGCCAGTTCGCTGCAGGGGGCAAACAGCCAAGAGACCCAGTACTTC CASSLQGANSQETQYF
TRBJ2-1 - TRBV7-6 TRBD1 TGTGCCAGCAGCTTAGAGGACAGGCCTTACAATGAGCAGTTCTTC CASSLEDRPYNEQFF
TRBJ2-7 - TRBV28 - TGTGCCAGCAATCCCCTAAAGGGGGTCGCCTACGAGCAGTACTTC CASNPLKGVAYEQYF
TRBJ2-3 - TRBV10-3 - TGTGCCATCAGTCAGGGAGGGACATATACGCAGTATTTT CAISQGGTYTQYF
TRBJ2-1 - TRBV11-2 - TGTGCCAGCAGCCTCGGGCTCGTTAATGAGCAGTTCTTC CASSLGLVNEQFF
TRBJ2-1 - TRBV4-1 - TGCGCCAGCAGCCAAGGCCACACCTTCGGGCTCTCCTACAATGAGCAGTTCTTC CASSQGHTFGLSYNEQFF
TRBJ2-5 - TRBV5-1 TRBD1 TGCGCCAGCAGCCCGGGACAGGGATTAGAGACCCAGTACTTC CASSPGQGLETQYF
TRBJ2-3 - TRBV6-4 TRBD2 TGTGCCAAACGGACTAGTGTTAGTACAGATACGCAGTATTTT CAKRTSVSTDTQYF
TRBJ2-5 - TRBV5-8 TRBD1 TGTGCCAGCAGCCAGGGGACAGGGGGCGCGGGGGTAGAGACCCAGTACTTC CASSQGTGGAGVETQYF
TRBJ1-2 - TRBV19 - TGTGCCAGCACGGGGGTATATGGCTACACCTTC CASTGVYGYTF
TRBJ2-7 - TRBV11-3 - TGTGCCAGCAGCACGGGGCCCACCCGAGGCCCCCACGAGCAGTACTTC CASSTGPTRGPHEQYF
TRBJ1-1 - TRBV6-6 - TGTGCCAGCAGTTACTCGGACACTGAAGCTTTCTTT CASSYSDTEAFF
TRBJ2-7 - TRBV7-9 - TGTGCCAGCAGCTTGACGCAGGAAAGCTCCTACGAGCAGTACTTC CASSLTQESSYEQYF
TRBJ1-3 - TRBV6-5 - TGTGCCAGCAGTTACTCGGGGGAGGGTCCGGGAAACACCATATATTTT CASSYSGEGPGNTIYF
TRBJ1-2 - TRBV6-6 TRBD1 TGTGCCAGCAGGGGGACAGGGAAGGGGAACGATGGCTACACCTTC CASRGTGKGNDGYTF
TRBJ1-1 - TRBV7-9 - TGTGCCAGCAGCTTAGTAGGGGTTGAAGCTTTCTTT CASSLVGVEAFF
TRBJ2-1 - TRBV5-1 - TGCGCCAGCAGCCCAACAGGGCCTCACTACAATGAGCAGTTCTTC CASSPTGPHYNEQFF
TRBJ1-4 - TRBV5-4 - TGTGCCAGCAGCCGCGGACAGAGCGCTGAAAAACTGTTTTTT CASSRGQSAEKLFF
TRBJ1-6 once TRBV27 - TGTGCCAGCAGACCGAGACAGGCCGCTAATTCACCCCTCCACTTT CASRPRQAANSPLHF
TRBJ2-7 - TRBV7-2 - TGTGCCAGCAGCTTAGCTCAGGGCTTTTACGAGCAGTACTTC CASSLAQGFYEQYF
TRBJ1-4 - TRBV5-1 TRBD1 TGCGCCAGCAGCTCCGGACAGGGAGGTAATGAAAAACTGTTTTTT CASSSGQGGNEKLFF
TRBJ1-5 - TRBV2 TRBD1 TGTGCCAGCACCGGGACAGGTTATAGCAATCAGCCCCAGCATTTT CASTGTGYSNQPQHF
TRBJ1-6 - TRBV5-1 TRBD1 TGCGCCAGCAGCCCCTCGGGACAGGGAAATAATTCACCCCTCCACTTT CASSPSGQGNNSPLHF
TRBJ2-7 - TRBV11-2 TRBD1 TGTGCCAGCAGCCCCATCACAGGGGGTGGCGAGCAGTACTTC CASSPITGGGEQYF
TRBJ1-3 - TRBV30 - TGTGCCTGGAGCAGCTCTGGAAACACCATATATTTT CAWSSSGNTIYF
TRBJ1-3 - TRBV7-2 - TGTGCCAGCGGGGTGCCTGGGCTGGGGTCAGGAAACACCATATATTTT CASGVPGLGSGNTIYF
TRBJ2-7 - TRBV7-9 - TGTGCCAGCAATCGGGATACCTACGAGCAGTACTTC CASNRDTYEQYF
TRBJ1-2 - TRBV19 - TGTGCCAGTAGTGAGGCAGGGGAGAACTATGGCTACACCTTC CASSEAGENYGYTF
TRBJ2-2 - TRBV6-5 - TGTGCCAGCAGTCGGAGGGGCACCGGGGAGCTGTTTTTT CASSRRGTGELFF
TRBJ1-4 - TRBV7-2 - TGTGCCAGCAGCCCTAGAAGGAGCGCAGGGAGTAGGGAAAAACTGTTTTTT CASSPRRSAGSREKLFF
TRBJ1-5 - TRBV2 - TGTGCCAGCAGTGATTTGGGGAGTAATCAGCCCCAGCATTTT CASSDLGSNQPQHF
TRBJ2-7 - TRBV5-6 TRBD1 TGTGCCAGCAGCTTGGCCGGACAGGGGCGGGCTAAGTACTTC CASSLAGQGRAKYF
TRBJ1-2 - TRBV7-2 - TGTGCCAGCAGCTTAATGGACTTGGGCTATGGCTACACCTTC CASSLMDLGYGYTF
TRBJ1-4 - TRBV11-1 TRBD1 TGTGCCAGCAGCGCCCGACAGGGATTGAATGAAAAACTGTTTTTT CASSARQGLNEKLFF
TRBJ2-5 - TRBV20-1 - TGCAGTGCGGAGGAGAAAGAGACCCAGTACTTC CSAEEKETQYF
TRBJ1-2 - TRBV6-6 - TGTGCCAGCAGTTCCTCAGGGGAGTTCGGCTACACCTTC CASSSSGEFGYTF
TRBJ2-6 - TRBV4-1 TRBD2 TGCGCCAGCAGCCAAGGGGGGAGGGGTCGGTCTGGGGCCAACGTCCTGACTTTC CASSQGGRGRSGANVLTF
TRBJ1-3 - TRBV6-1 TRBD1 TGTGCCAGCAGTAAAAACAGGGGTGGAAACACCATATATTTT CASSKNRGGNTIYF
TRBJ2-5 - TRBV27 TRBD2 TGTGCCAGCAGTTCGCCCAGCGGGGGCCAAGAGACCCAGTACTTC CASSSPSGGQETQYF
TRBJ2-1 - TRBV7-2 - TGTGCCAGCAGCTTAGTAGGGGGGACTAACAATGAGCAGTTCTTC CASSLVGGTNNEQFF
TRBJ1-5 - TRBV28 - TGTGCCAGCGCCCTTAGCAATCAGCCCCAGCATTTT CASALSNQPQHF